These 27 T cell receptor beta chains were all obtained from the same sample, sequenced in a study of human T cells and chemical hapten exposure. Time point reported: patch test 3, about 24 weeks after DPC sensitization. Treatment described: therapeutic diphenylcyclopropenone sensitization with weekly scalp DPC. Each CDR3 protein is one row after TCRdb ran MiXCR on the RACE reads. The repertoire consists of about 160,000 distinct CDR3 sequences, with approximately 30% occurring once and the leading ten covering approximately 2.3%. Here the sequenced sample was whole blood, taken in connection with sensitization to the hapten diphenylcyclopropenone (DPC). These receptor sequences come from a young woman with alopecia areata. Some clones in this sample may be carry-over from other donors' samples.

The chain links TRBV7-3 to TRBJ2-2; no firm D call. The CDR3 spans 15 residues. Germline lookup yields CDR1 SGHTA and CDR2 FQGTGA. Trimming stripped 0 bases from V and 5 bases from J, with 10 bases between. Here the CDR3 reads CASSLTGDGTGELFF. The CDR3 nucleotides are TGTGCCAGCAGCTTAACCGGAGACGGTACCGGGGAGCTGTTTTTT.

The gene calls are TRBV28 and TRBJ1-1; 8 bases are shared with TRBD1. The CDR3 consists of 14 residues. Germline V lookup: CDR1 MDHEN, CDR2 SYDVKM. Trimming removed 0 bases from V and 10 bases from J; junction bases left unmatched: 7. CDR3 DNA sequence: TGTGCCAGCAGTTTATGGGACAGGGCTTATGGAGCTTTCTTT. Protein sequence: CASSLWDRAYGAFF.

The chain couples TRBV4-3 to TRBJ2-4, with a tentative D call TRBD2 (5 bases). Trimming pared 4 bases from V and 6 bases from J, leaving 22 bases between. This CDR3 region has 17 residues. CDR1 is LGHNA, CDR2 YSLEER, per germline. DNA for the CDR3: TGCGCCAGCAGCCCGAAGAGCGGAGTCTTGGTCGGAAACATTCAGTACTTC. Translating gives CASSPKSGVLVGNIQYF.

This clonotype was counted only a few times. V is TRBV4-3 and J is TRBJ1-1; D unclear. CDR1 is LGHNA and CDR2 is YSLEER in the germline V gene. V lost 4 bases to trimming and J lost 0 bases, with 9 bases between them. The CDR3 sequence is 14 residues long. DNA for the CDR3: TGCGCCAGCAGCCCCAGCTTGATGAACACTGAAGCTTTCTTT. This encodes CASSPSLMNTEAFF.

This clonotype was seen a handful of times. V gene TRBV7-2 combines with J gene TRBJ1-1; maybe TRBD1 (5 bases). Germline V gives CDR1 SGHTA, CDR2 FQGNSA. The CDR3 totals 14 residues. V was pared by 10 bases and J by 1 base, with 16 bases between. CDR3 sequence (DNA): TGTGCCACGAACCGGGACCCAGGGAACACTGAAGCTTTCTTT. Its translation is CATNRDPGNTEAFF.

The table lists this clonotype with many counts. V usage is TRBV4-1 and J usage is TRBJ2-7; TRBD2 matches 9 bases. CDR1 MGHRA and CDR2 YSYEKL come from the germline V gene. The CDR3 is made up of 15 amino acids. V shed 0 bases, J shed 4 bases, and the junction held 4 bases outside the gene matches. The CDR3 sequence is CASSQDAGGPYEQYF. CDR3 coding DNA: TGCGCCAGCAGCCAAGATGCGGGAGGGCCTTACGAGCAGTACTTC.

This clonotype has a handful of counts. The gene calls are TRBV29-1 and TRBJ1-1, with TRBD1 as a possible D gene (6 bases). V shed 4 bases and J shed 3 bases, with 21 bases lying between them. Germline V gene data show CDR1 as SQVTM and CDR2 as ANQGSEA. The CDR3 is made up of 16 amino acids. The CDR3 loop is CSVGLGADIGHTEAFF. CDR3 sequence (DNA): TGCAGCGTTGGATTGGGGGCCGACATAGGACACACTGAAGCTTTCTTT.

This rearrangement joins TRBV9 to TRBJ2-2, with D unresolved. Trimming cost V 3 bases and J 0 bases, with 9 bases left between them. This CDR3 is built from 15 residues. CDR1 SGDLS and CDR2 YYNGEE come from the germline V gene. The CDR3 nucleotides read TGTGCCAGCAGCGAGGACGTTTCGAACACCGGGGAGCTGTTTTTT. It is translated as CASSEDVSNTGELFF.

The CDR3 loop is CSAWGGNEQFF. The DNA for the CDR3 is TGCAGTGCTTGGGGGGGCAATGAGCAGTTCTTC. The chain joins TRBV20-1 to TRBJ2-1; 7 bases are shared with TRBD2. Germline V gives CDR1 DFQATT, CDR2 SNEGSKA (reference sequence). V dropped 5 bases and J dropped 6; count of bases not matched to a gene: 1. This CDR3 comprises 11 residues.

This clonotype was recorded a few times. The J gene is TRBJ2-1, the V gene TRBV5-1, with D perhaps TRBD1 or TRBD2 (5 bases each). Trimming pared 5 bases from V and 9 bases from J, leaving 15 bases between. The CDR3 has 13 amino acids. Germline lookup yields CDR1 SGHRS and CDR2 YFSETQ. CDR3 protein: CASRSQGPGEQFF. CDR3 DNA sequence: TGCGCCAGCAGAAGTCAGGGACCCGGTGAGCAGTTCTTC.

This rearrangement joins TRBV30 to TRBJ2-7, with 13 bases aligning to TRBD2. Germline CDR1 and CDR2: GTSNPN and SVGIG (reference sequence). The CDR3 loop spans 15 amino acids. The CDR3 sequence: CGVTTRLAGGYEQYF. The CDR3 coding sequence is TGTGGGGTTACGACTCGACTAGCGGGAGGCTACGAGCAGTACTTC.

Comments on this clonotype: The germline gene is not matched at one end of the junction; a read error may be the cause. The chain is built from TRBV7-9 and TRBJ1-1; no clear D gene. CDR1 is SEHNR, CDR2 FQNEAQ, per germline (reference sequence). This CDR3 is built from 15 residues. In nucleotides, the CDR3 is TGTGCCAGCAGCCTAGCCGGGTCCTCGGGCACTGAAGCTTTCTTT. Amino acid sequence: CASSLAGSSGTEAFF. Full variable domain (outside the CDR3, taken from reference TRBV7-9 and TRBJ1-1): DTGVSQNPRHKITKRGQNVTFRCDPISEHNRLYWYRQTLGQGPEFLTYFQNEAQLEKSRLLSDRFSAERPKGSFSTLEIQRTEQGDSAMYLCASSLAGSSGTEAFFGQGTRLTVV.

This clonotype was picked up many times. This chain's CDR3 is CASRAPGGLNYEQYF. The CDR3 nucleotides are TGTGCCAGCAGGGCCCCAGGGGGCCTAAACTACGAGCAGTACTTC. The chain joins TRBV11-2 to TRBJ2-7; 8 bases fit TRBD1. Per the germline V gene, CDR1 is SGHAT and CDR2 is FQNNGV. This CDR3 has 15 amino acids. V lost 6 bases to trimming and J lost 3 bases; unmatched junction nucleotides: 10.

The chain combines TRBV5-6 with TRBJ2-5, with D unresolved. The V gene lost 2 bases and the J gene lost 5 bases, with 13 bases spanning the gap. This CDR3 region has 14 residues. Germline V gives CDR1 SGHDT, CDR2 YYEEEE. As DNA, the CDR3 is TGTGCCAGCAGCTTCCAACCAGCAGCTGAGACCCAGTACTTC. Translated: CASSFQPAAETQYF.

This clonotype appeared many times. This chain uses TRBV30 with TRBJ1-3, with 7 bases matching TRBD1. The trim removed 3 bases at V and 2 bases at J, leaving 1 base unmatched. The CDR3 runs 13 residues. The germline V gene has CDR1 GTSNPN and CDR2 SVGIG (reference sequence). CDR3 DNA: TGTGCCTGGAGGCAGGGGGCTGGAAACACCATATATTTT. This sequence encodes CAWRQGAGNTIYF.

The CDR3 spells CASSQDYKGKNYGYTF. CDR3 nucleotide sequence: TGCGCCAGCAGCCAAGATTATAAGGGCAAAAACTATGGCTACACCTTC. This chain joins TRBV4-1 and TRBJ1-2; D uncertain. CDR1 and CDR2 from the germline V gene are MGHRA and YSYEKL. The V end was cut by 0 bases, the J end by 2 bases, with 13 bases between. This CDR3 has 16 residues.

This clonotype was counted only a few times. The chain uses TRBV27 and TRBJ1-1; a possible D gene is TRBD1 (6 bases). The CDR3 is 14 residues long. Trimming cost V 5 bases and J 6 bases, with 16 bases left between them. CDR1 MNHEY and CDR2 SMNVEV come from the germline V gene (reference sequence). The CDR3: CASSGGGVVPEAFF. The CDR3 DNA reads as TGTGCCAGCAGTGGAGGGGGGGTAGTTCCTGAAGCTTTCTTT.

This clonotype was recorded only once. The V call is TRBV19, the J call TRBJ2-6; D gene unclear. The germline V gene encodes CDR1 LNHDA and CDR2 SQIVND (reference sequence). The germline V and J ends were trimmed by 4 bases and 2 bases, with 12 bases remaining between them. The CDR3 extends over 16 amino acids. The CDR3 DNA follows: TGTGCCAGTAGTACCCCCGGCTTAGCTGGGGCCAACGTCCTGACTTTC. Its protein product is CASSTPGLAGANVLTF.

This clonotype was seen only a few times. The CDR3 here is CASSSTAWREKLFF. The CDR3 DNA is TGTGCCAGCAGCTCTACGGCGTGGCGGGAAAAACTGTTTTTT. This chain uses TRBV7-9 with TRBJ1-4; D unresolved. The CDR3 has 14 residues. Deletions cut 4 bases from V and 8 bases from J, with 14 bases between. Looked up from germline, CDR1 is SEHNR and CDR2 is FQNEAQ (reference sequence).

This clonotype appeared a few times. The V and J genes are TRBV4-3 and TRBJ2-1; 9 positions agree with TRBD2. Germline V CDR1 and CDR2: LGHNA, YSLEER. The CDR3 has 17 residues. Trimming took 0 bases from V and 5 from J; bases not matched to a gene: 8. Here the CDR3 reads CASSQDQGLAGNNEQFF. The CDR3 DNA is TGCGCCAGCAGCCAAGATCAGGGGCTAGCGGGAAACAATGAGCAGTTCTTC.

The CDR3 spells CASSYTGGSAFF. For the CDR3, the DNA is TGTGCCAGCTCATACACAGGGGGCAGTGCTTTCTTT. The chain links TRBV18 to TRBJ1-1; 9 bases fit TRBD1. This CDR3 is 12 amino acids long. The germline CDR1 and CDR2 sequences are KGHSH and LQKENI. V dropped 5 bases and J dropped 11; count of bases not matched to a gene: 6.

This clonotype occurred a few times. The rearrangement uses TRBV6-2 or TRBV6-3 and TRBJ2-5; TRBD2 matches at 11 bases. V trimming: 5 bases; J trimming: 4 bases; junction bases outside the gene matches: 15. Germline V gene data show CDR1 as MNHEY and CDR2 as SVGEGT. The length of the CDR3 is 18 residues. The CDR3 protein is CASSRRLAGKDMVETQYF. CDR3 bases: TGTGCCAGCAGTCGCCGACTAGCGGGAAAGGACATGGTAGAGACCCAGTACTTC.

A few counts support this clonotype. The genes are TRBV6-4 and TRBJ1-1; TRBD1 matches 7 bases. J was trimmed by 2 bases and V by 5 bases; bases with no gene match: 5. CDR1 MRHNA and CDR2 SNTAGT come from the germline V gene. The CDR3 has 14 residues. The DNA of the CDR3 is TGTGCCAGCAGTACCGGGACAGTCAACACTGAAGCTTTCTTT. Translating it yields CASSTGTVNTEAFF.

In its sample, this clonotype was seen many times. This chain connects TRBV29-1 to TRBJ2-5, with a weak D call TRBD1 (6 bases). V lost 6 bases, J lost 5 bases, and 16 bases lay in between. Germline V CDR1 and CDR2: SQVTM, ANQGSEA. CDR3 length: 13 amino acids. Written as DNA, the CDR3 is TGCAGCGTCGCAGGGGCTCGATCCGAGACCCAGTACTTC. Protein sequence: CSVAGARSETQYF.

The chain carries TRBV7-3 and TRBJ2-5; D not resolved. Trimming left V 0 bases short and J 5 bases short, with 16 bases between. Germline V lookup: CDR1 SGHTA, CDR2 FQGTGA. The CDR3 is 16 residues long. DNA for the CDR3: TGTGCCAGCAGCTTAACTGCGGCAGTGGTTGGTGAGACCCAGTACTTC. Its protein product is CASSLTAAVVGETQYF.

The chain employs TRBV7-2 and TRBJ2-1, with 7 positions matching TRBD2. The CDR3 spans 12 residues. CDR1 and CDR2 from the germline V gene are SGHTA and FQGNSA. The junction had 7 bases not matched to a gene; V was cut back by 5 bases and J by 12 bases. CDR3 nucleotides: TGTGCCAGCAGCGCGGTTACGGGAGGGCAGTTCTTC. It specifies CASSAVTGGQFF.

The rearrangement joins TRBV30 to TRBJ2-5; D ambiguous. With 3 bases removed from V and 2 bases from J, the gap between germline ends came to 7 bases. CDR1 and CDR2 (germline): GTSNPN, SVGIG (reference sequence). The CDR3 is made up of 12 amino acids. This chain's CDR3 is CAWSIDQETQYF. CDR3 sequence (DNA): TGTGCCTGGAGCATCGATCAAGAGACCCAGTACTTC.